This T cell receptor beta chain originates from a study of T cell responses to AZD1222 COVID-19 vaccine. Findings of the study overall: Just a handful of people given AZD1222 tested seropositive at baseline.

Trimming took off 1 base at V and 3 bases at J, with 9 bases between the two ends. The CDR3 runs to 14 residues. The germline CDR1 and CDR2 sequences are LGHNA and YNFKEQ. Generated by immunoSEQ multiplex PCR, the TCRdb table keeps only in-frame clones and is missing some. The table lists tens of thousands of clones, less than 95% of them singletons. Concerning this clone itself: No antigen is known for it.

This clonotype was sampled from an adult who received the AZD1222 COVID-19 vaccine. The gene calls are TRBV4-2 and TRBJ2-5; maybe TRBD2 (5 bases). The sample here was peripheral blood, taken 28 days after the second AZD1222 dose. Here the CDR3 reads CASSQAVGEETQYF. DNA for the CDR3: TGTGCCAGCAGCCAAGCGGTGGGAGAAGAGACCCAGTACTTC.